This record looks at one T cell receptor (beta chain) sequence and its context. The antigen remains unidentified. TCRdb's copy holds only in-frame clones and misses some; the assay was immunoSEQ multiplex PCR. The sample holds about 48,000 clones; about 90% are singletons and the top ten take less than 60%. The data derive from a study of OX40 agonist ivuxolimab in advanced cancers. The study, taken as a whole, reports: Researchers did not establish what antigens the expanded peripheral T cells target. At doses 0.1 to 3.0 mg/kg, CD4+ and CD8+ clones expanded.

The specimen comprised CD4+ or CD8+ T cells sorted from blood, sampled in a trial of the OX40 agonist ivuxolimab. This receptor was obtained from an adult with an advanced solid tumor such as melanoma, head and neck, liver or kidney cancer.

CDR3 sequence (DNA): TGTGCCAGCAGTGAGTGGGGGACTAGTGTTAGCACAGATACGCAGTATTTT. It translates to CASSEWGTSVSTDTQYF. V and J are TRBV6-4 and TRBJ2-3; 8 bases are a match to TRBD2. J lost 0 bases, V lost 3 bases, and 8 bases had no gene match. This CDR3 comprises 17 residues. The V gene's germline CDR1 is MRHNA and CDR2 SNTAGT.